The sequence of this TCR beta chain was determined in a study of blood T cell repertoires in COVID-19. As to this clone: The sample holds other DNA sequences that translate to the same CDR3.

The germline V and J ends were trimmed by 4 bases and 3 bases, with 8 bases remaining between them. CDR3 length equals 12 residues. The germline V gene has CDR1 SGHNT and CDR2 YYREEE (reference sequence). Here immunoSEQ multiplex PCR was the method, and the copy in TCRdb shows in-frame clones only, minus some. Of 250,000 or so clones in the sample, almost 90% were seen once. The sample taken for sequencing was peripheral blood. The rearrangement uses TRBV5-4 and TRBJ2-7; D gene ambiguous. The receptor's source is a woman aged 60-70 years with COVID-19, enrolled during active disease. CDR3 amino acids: CASSRNSYEQYF. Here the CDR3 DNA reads TGTGCCAGCAGCCGCAACAGCTACGAGCAGTACTTC.